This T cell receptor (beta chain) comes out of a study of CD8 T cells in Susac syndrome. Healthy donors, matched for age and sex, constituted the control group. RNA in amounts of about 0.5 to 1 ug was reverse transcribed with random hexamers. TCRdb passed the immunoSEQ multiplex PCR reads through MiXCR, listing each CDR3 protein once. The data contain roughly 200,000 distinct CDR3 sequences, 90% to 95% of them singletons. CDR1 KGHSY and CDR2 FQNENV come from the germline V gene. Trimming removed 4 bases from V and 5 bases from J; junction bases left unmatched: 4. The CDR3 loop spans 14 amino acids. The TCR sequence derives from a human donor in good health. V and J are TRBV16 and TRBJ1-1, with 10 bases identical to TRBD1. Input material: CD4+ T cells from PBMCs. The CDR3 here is CASSPGDRGTEAFF. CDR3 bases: TGTGCCAGCAGCCCCGGGGACAGGGGAACTGAAGCTTTCTTT.